The clone carrying this TCR beta chain was seen at least ten times. What it binds is unknown. The sample originates from a study of T-cell reconstitution after alpha-beta-depleted transplantation in children. TCRbeta library construction was performed incorporating unique molecular identifiers. TCRdb processed the PCR reads anew with MiXCR; each CDR3 protein has one entry. The table shows around 700,000 distinct CDR3 sequences, with about an eighth occurring only once. Study results and limitations: After transplant, at about two months, alpha-beta T cells were reportedly derived from several hundred expanded graft clones. Newly generated T cells supplied most T-cell counts and diversity one year post-transplant. Some patients' high day-60 TCRbeta diversity was traced to surviving recipient T cells and thymic progenitors.

The CDR3 totals 14 residues. V lost 1 base to trimming and J lost 4 bases, with 10 bases between them. Germline values: CDR1 MNHEY, CDR2 SVGAGI. This clonotype was sampled from a girl aged 2 to 10 with congenital amegakaryocytic thrombocytopenia, due to receive a stem cell transplant. Specimen: PBMCs, collected before TCRalphabeta/CD19-depleted stem cell transplant. The chain joins TRBV6-5 to TRBJ1-1; the D gene is possibly TRBD1 (5 bases). CDR3 region: CASSYYPGGTEAFF. The CDR3 region has the DNA TGTGCCAGCAGTTACTACCCGGGGGGCACTGAAGCTTTCTTT.